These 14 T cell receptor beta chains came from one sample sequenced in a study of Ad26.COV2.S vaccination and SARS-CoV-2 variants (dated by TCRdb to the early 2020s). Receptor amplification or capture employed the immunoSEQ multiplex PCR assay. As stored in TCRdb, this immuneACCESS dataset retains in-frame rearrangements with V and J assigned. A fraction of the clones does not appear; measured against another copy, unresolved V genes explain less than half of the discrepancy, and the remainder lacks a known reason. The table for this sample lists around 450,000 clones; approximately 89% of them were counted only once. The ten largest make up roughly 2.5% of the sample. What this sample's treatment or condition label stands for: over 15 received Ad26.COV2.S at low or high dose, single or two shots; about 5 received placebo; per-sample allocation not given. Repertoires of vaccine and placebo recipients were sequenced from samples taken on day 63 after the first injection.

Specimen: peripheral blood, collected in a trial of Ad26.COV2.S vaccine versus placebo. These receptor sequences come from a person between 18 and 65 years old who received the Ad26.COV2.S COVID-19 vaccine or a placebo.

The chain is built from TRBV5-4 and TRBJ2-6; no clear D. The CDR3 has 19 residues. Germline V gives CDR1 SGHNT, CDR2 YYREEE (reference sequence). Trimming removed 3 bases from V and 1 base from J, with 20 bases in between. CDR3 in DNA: TGTGCCAGCAGCTCCCTGGCCCTATCCACCCGTTCTGGGGCCAACGTCCTGACTTTC. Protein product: CASSSLALSTRSGANVLTF. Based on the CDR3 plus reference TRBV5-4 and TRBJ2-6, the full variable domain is ETGVTQSPTHLIKTRGQQVTLRCSSQSGHNTVSWYQQALGQGPQFIFQYYREEENGRGNFPPRFSGLQFPNYSSELNVNALELDDSALYLCASSSLALSTRSGANVLTFGAGSRLTVL.

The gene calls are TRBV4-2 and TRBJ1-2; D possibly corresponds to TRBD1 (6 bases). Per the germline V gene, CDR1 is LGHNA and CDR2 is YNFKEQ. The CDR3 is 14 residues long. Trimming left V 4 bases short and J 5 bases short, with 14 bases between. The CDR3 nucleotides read TGTGCCAGCAGCCCCCAGCAGGGGCCTTATGGCTACACCTTC. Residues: CASSPQQGPYGYTF.

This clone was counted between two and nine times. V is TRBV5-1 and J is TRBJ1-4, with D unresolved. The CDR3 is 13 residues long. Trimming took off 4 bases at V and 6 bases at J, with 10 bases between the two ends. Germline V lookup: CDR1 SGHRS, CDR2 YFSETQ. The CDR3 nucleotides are TGCGCCAGCAGCCTGGACGCTCATGAAAAACTGTTTTTT. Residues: CASSLDAHEKLFF.

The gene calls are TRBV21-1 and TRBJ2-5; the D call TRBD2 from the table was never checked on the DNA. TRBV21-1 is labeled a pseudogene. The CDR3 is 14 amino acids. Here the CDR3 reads CASSKEPGYETQYF. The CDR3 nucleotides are TGTGCCAGCAGCAAAGAACCCGGGTATGAGACCCAGTACTTC.

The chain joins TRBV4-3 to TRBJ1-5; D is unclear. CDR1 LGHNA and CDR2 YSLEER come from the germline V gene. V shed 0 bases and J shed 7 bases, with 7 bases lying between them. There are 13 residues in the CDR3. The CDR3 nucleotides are TGCGCCAGCAGCCAAGACACGAGGCAGCCCCAGCATTTT. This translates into CASSQDTRQPQHF.

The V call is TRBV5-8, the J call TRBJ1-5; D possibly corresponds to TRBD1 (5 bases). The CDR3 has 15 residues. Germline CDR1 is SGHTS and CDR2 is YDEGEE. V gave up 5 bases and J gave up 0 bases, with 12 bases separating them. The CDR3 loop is CASRGGRYSNQPQHF. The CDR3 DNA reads TGTGCCAGCAGGGGGGGACGGTATAGCAATCAGCCCCAGCATTTT.

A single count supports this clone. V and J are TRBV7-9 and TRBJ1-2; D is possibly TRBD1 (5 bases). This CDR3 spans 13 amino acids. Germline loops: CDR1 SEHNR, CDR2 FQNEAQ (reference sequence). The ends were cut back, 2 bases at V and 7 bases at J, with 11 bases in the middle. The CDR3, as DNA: TGTGCCAGCAGCTTAACAGGATGGCCTGGCTACACCTTC. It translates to CASSLTGWPGYTF.

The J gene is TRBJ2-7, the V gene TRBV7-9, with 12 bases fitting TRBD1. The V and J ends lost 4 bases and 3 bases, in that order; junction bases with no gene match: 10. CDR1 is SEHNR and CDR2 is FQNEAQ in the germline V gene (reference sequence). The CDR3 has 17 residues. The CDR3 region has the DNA TGTGCCAGCAGCTCCCCCGGGGGACAGGGGGCGTTCTACGAGCAGTACGTC. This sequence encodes CASSSPGGQGAFYEQYV.

In nucleotides, the CDR3 is TGTGCCAGCTCAGCGCTAGCGGCGTACGAGCAGTACTTC. It yields the protein CASSALAAYEQYF. V and J are TRBV18 and TRBJ2-7; 7 bases match TRBD2. Germline trimming cut 5 bases from V and 4 bases from J; bases unmatched to any gene: 5. The CDR3 is 13 amino acids. Germline loops: CDR1 KGHSH, CDR2 LQKENI.

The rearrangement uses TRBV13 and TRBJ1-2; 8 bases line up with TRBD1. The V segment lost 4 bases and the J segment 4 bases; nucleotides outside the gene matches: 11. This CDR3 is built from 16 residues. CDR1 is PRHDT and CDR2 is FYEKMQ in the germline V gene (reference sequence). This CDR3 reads CASSSRQGFISYGYTF. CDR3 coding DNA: TGTGCCAGCAGCTCACGACAGGGGTTCATTTCCTATGGCTACACCTTC.

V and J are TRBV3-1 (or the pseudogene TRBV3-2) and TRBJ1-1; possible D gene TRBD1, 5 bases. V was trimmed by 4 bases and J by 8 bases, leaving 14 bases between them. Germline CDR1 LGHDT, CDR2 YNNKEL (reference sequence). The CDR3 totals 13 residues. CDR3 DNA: TGTGCCAGCAGCCGCCGGGGGGTGGGCGAAGCTTTCTTT. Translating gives CASSRRGVGEAFF.

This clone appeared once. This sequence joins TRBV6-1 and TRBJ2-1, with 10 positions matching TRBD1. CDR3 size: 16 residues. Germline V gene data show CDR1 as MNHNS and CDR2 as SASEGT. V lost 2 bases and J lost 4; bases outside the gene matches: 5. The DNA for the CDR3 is TGTGCCAGCAGTGAACTGGGGACAGGGGCTTACAATGAGCAGTTCTTC. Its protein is CASSELGTGAYNEQFF.

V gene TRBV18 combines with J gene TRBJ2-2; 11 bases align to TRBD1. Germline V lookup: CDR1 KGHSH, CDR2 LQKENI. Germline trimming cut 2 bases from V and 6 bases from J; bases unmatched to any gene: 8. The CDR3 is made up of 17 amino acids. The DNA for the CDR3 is TGTGCCAGCTCACCATACACAGGACAGGGGGCCGCCGGGGAGCTGTTTTTT. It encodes CASSPYTGQGAAGELFF.

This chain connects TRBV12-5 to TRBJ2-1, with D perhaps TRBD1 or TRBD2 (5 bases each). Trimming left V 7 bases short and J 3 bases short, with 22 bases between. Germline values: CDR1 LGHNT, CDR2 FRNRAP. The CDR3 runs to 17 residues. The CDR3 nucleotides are TGTGCTAGTGCCATCAACCGGGGCAGGTTGAACTACAATGAGCAGTTCTTC. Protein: CASAINRGRLNYNEQFF.